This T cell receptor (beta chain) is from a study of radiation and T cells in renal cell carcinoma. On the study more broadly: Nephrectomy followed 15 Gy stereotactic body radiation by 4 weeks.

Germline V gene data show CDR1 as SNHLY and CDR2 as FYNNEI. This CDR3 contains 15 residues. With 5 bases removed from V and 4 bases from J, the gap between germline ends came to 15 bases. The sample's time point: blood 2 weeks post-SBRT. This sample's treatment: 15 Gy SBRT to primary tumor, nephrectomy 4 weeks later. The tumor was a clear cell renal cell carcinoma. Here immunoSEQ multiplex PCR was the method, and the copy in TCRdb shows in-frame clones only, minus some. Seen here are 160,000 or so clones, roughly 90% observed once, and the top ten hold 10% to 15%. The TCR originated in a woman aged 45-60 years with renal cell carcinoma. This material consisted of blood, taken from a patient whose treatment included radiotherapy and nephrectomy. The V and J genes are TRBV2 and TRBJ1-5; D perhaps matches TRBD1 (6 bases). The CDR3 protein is CASSFQGTRNQPQHF. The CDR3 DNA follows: TGTGCCAGCAGTTTTCAGGGGACTAGAAATCAGCCCCAGCATTTT.